This TCR beta chain was documented in a study of T cell responses to AZD1222 COVID-19 vaccine. The study's findings and limits: The study identified only a handful of AZD1222 recipients as seropositive at baseline. When two AZD1222 doses had been given, Spike-specific TCR breadth and depth rose. The repertoires were collected only after the peak T cell response. Donor demographics were predominantly white British with a female majority; clonal diversity may be underestimated.

A remark on this clone: Its antigen is as yet unknown.

Per germline, CDR1 SGHKS and CDR2 YYEKEE (reference sequence). The CDR3 covers 17 residues. V was shortened by 4 bases and J by 4 bases, with 21 bases between the two germline ends. TCRdb's table, derived via immunoSEQ multiplex PCR, lists solely in-frame clones and lacks some. The sample includes about 180,000 clones, 90% to 95% seen only once; the top ten take roughly 1%. The chain links TRBV5-5 to TRBJ1-5; maybe TRBD1 (6 bases). This specimen was peripheral blood, taken 28 days after the second dose of the MenACWY control vaccine. This TCR derives from an adult who received the MenACWY meningococcal vaccine as a control. DNA of the CDR3: TGTGCCAGCAGCGAGGTATCAGGGGTAGGGAAGAATCAGCCCCAGCATTTT. Residues: CASSEVSGVGKNQPQHF.